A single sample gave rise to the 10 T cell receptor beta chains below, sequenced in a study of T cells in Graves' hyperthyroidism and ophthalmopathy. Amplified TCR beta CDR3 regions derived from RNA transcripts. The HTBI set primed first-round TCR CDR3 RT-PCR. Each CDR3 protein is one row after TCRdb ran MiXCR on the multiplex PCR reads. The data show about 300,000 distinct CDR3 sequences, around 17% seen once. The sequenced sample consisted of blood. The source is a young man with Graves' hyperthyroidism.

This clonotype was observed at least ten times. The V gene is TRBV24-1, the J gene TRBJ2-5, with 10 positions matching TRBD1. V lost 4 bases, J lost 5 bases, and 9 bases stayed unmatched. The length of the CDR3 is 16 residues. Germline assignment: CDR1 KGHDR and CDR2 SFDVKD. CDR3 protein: CATSDPGQGFAETQYF. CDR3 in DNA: TGTGCCACCAGTGACCCGGGACAGGGGTTTGCCGAGACCCAGTACTTC.

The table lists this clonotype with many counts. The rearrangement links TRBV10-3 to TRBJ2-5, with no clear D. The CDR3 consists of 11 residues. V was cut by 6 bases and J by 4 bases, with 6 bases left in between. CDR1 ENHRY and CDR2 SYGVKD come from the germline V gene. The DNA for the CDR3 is TGTGCCATCAGCCCAGGAGAGACCCAGTACTTC. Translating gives CAISPGETQYF.

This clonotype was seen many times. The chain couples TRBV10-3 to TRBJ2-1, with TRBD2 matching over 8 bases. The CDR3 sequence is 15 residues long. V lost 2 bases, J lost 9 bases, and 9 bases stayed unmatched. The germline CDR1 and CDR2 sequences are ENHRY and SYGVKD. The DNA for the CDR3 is TGTGCCATCAGTGAGGCTACGGGACTAGGGGTTGAGCAGTTCTTC. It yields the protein CAISEATGLGVEQFF.

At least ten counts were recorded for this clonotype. This CDR3 reads CASSLSRNPPGSTTTDTQYF. The CDR3 DNA follows: TGTGCCAGCAGTTTATCGCGCAACCCCCCAGGGTCGACGACGACAGATACGCAGTATTTT. The chain couples TRBV27 to TRBJ2-3, with D possibly matching TRBD1 (5 bases). Trimming shortened V by 0 bases and J by 3 bases, and 25 bases separated the two germline ends. There are 20 residues in the CDR3. Germline lookup yields CDR1 MNHEY and CDR2 SMNVEV (reference sequence).

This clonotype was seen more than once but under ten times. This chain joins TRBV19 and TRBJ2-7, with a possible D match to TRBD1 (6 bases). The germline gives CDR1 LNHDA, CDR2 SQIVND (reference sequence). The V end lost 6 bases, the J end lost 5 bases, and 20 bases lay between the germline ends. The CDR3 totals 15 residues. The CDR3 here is CASSPSRDTLHEQYF. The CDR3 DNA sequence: TGTGCCAGTAGCCCTTCCCGGGACACCCTCCACGAGCAGTACTTC.

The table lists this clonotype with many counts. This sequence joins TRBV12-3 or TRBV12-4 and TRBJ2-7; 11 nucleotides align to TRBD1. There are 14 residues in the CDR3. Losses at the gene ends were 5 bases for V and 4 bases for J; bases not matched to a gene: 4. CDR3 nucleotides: TGTGCCAGCAGTAGCGGGACAGGGGGGTACGAGCAGTACTTC. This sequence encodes CASSSGTGGYEQYF.

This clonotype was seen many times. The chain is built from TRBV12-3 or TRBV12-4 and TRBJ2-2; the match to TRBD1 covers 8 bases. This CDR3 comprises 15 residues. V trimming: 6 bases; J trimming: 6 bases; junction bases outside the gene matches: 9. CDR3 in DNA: TGTGCCAGCAGCCCCACGACAGGGGTGGCCGGGGAGCTGTTTTTT. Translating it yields CASSPTTGVAGELFF.

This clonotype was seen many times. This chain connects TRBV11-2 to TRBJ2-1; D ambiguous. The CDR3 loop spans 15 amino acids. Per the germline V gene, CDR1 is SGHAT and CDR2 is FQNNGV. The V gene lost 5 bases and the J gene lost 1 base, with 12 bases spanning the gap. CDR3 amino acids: CASSDSRTSYNEQFF. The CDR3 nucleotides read TGTGCCAGCAGCGATTCGAGGACGTCCTACAATGAGCAGTTCTTC.

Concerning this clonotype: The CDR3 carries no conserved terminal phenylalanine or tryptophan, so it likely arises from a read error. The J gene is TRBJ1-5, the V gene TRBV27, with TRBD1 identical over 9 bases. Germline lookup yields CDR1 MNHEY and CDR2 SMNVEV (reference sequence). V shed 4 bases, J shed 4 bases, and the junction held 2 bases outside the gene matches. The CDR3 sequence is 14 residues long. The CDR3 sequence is CASSYRGPNQPQHL. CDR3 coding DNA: TGTGCCAGCAGTTACAGGGGGCCGAATCAGCCCCAGCATCTT.

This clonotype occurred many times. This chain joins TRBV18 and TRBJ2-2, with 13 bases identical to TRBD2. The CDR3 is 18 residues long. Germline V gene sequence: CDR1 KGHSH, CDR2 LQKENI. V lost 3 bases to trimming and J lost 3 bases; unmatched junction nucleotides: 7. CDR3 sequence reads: CASSPWGLAGTDTGELFF. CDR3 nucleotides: TGTGCCAGCTCACCCTGGGGACTAGCGGGAACGGACACCGGGGAGCTGTTTTTT.